The subject of this entry is one T cell receptor beta chain. The antigen remains unidentified. This record belongs to a study of T-cell reconstitution after alpha-beta-depleted transplantation in children. V was pared by 5 bases and J by 3 bases, with 16 bases between. This CDR3 is 14 amino acids long. CDR1 is DFQATT and CDR2 is SNEGSKA in the germline V gene (reference sequence). Researchers prepared the TCRbeta library using unique molecular identifiers, the study reports. TCRdb passed the PCR reads through MiXCR, listing each CDR3 protein once. Here the sample spans approximately 150,000 distinct CDR3 sequences, 8.5% to 10% being singletons. Regarding the study as a whole: Where some patients showed high TCRbeta diversity at day 60, it came from recipient T cells and thymic progenitors that had survived. Several hundred expanded graft clones reportedly were the source of alpha-beta T cells about two months after transplant. From newly produced T cells came most of the T-cell counts and diversity one year after transplant.

The material sequenced was PBMCs, mostly from graft donor cells, taken 180 days after TCRalphabeta/CD19-depleted stem cell transplant. V usage is TRBV20-1 and J usage is TRBJ2-5, with D perhaps given as TRBD1 or TRBD2 (6 bases each). This sequence was found in a female patient between 2 and 15 years old who had a stem cell transplant for congenital amegakaryocytic thrombocytopenia, so the T cells may come from the graft donor. Here the CDR3 reads CSALRRGAKETQYF. In nucleotides, the CDR3 is TGCAGTGCTTTACGTAGGGGGGCGAAAGAGACCCAGTACTTC.